Here is one TCR beta chain with its context. What it binds is not known. This record comes from a study of T cells in tuberculosis. Study-level points and caveats: The TCR-beta difference was not significant; alpha differences partly reflected length.

Time point indicated: new active TB diagnosis, blood taken before or within 7 days of starting treatment. Patients were newly diagnosed, HIV-seronegative, and aged 18 or older. TCRdb's table, derived via immunoSEQ multiplex PCR, lists solely in-frame clones and lacks some. The sample shows some 31,000 clones, about 91% of them seen only once. V dropped 5 bases and J dropped 2 bases, with 7 bases sitting between them. Looked up from germline, CDR1 is SGHTA and CDR2 is FQGNSA. CDR3 length equals 13 residues. This TCR was sampled from an adult with tuberculosis. The sample was PBMCs, taken at tuberculosis diagnosis. The rearrangement uses TRBV7-2 and TRBJ2-1; no clear D. CDR3 protein: CASSPETYNEQFF. As DNA, the CDR3 is TGTGCCAGCAGCCCGGAGACCTACAATGAGCAGTTCTTC.